The 30 T cell receptor beta chains given below trace back to one sample, sequenced in a study of beta chain features in type 1 diabetes. Expressed TCRB transcripts were sequenced, since all the RNA that had been isolated was reverse transcribed. The protocol was immunoSEQ multiplex PCR, while the TCRdb copy is restricted to in-frame clones and leaves out a portion. Of over 40,000 clones detected, around 50% appear once; the ten largest clones hold roughly 2.1%. The sequenced sample consisted of Tregs from blood. The receptors come from a young woman in good health.

The V and J genes are TRBV9 and TRBJ2-1; 8 positions match TRBD2. The CDR3 length is 15 residues. The ends lost 3 bases at V and 4 bases at J; junction bases unmatched: 6. Germline values: CDR1 SGDLS, CDR2 YYNGEE. The DNA for the CDR3 is TGTGCCAGCAGCGACAGACTAGCGCCTTACAATGAGCAGTTCTTC. This sequence encodes CASSDRLAPYNEQFF. Drawing the rest from reference TRBV9 and TRBJ2-1, the complete variable domain is DSGVTQTPKHLITATGQRVTLRCSPRSGDLSVYWYQQSLDQGLQFLIQYYNGEERAKGNILERFSAQQFPDLHSELNLSSLELGDSALYFCASSDRLAPYNEQFFGPGTRLTVL.

The genes are TRBV7-2 and TRBJ1-2, with 10 bases identical to TRBD1. The CDR3 has 15 amino acids. With V trimmed by 5 bases and J by 7 bases, 10 bases remained unmatched. Looked up from germline, CDR1 is SGHTA and CDR2 is FQGNSA. This CDR3 reads CASSQSRTGGSGYTF. The CDR3 region has the DNA TGTGCCAGCAGCCAATCCCGGACAGGGGGAAGTGGCTACACCTTC. The full variable domain, in which reference TRBV7-2 and TRBJ1-2 provide the parts outside the CDR3, is GAGVSQSPSNKVTEKGKDVELRCDPISGHTALYWYRQSLGQGLEFLIYFQGNSAPDKSGLPSDRFSAERTGGSVSTLTIQRTQQEDSAVYLCASSQSRTGGSGYTFGSGTRLTVV.

This clone occurred a few times. This rearrangement joins TRBV27 to TRBJ2-4; D may be TRBD1 (6 bases). Trimming left V 4 bases short and J 6 bases short, with 13 bases between. This CDR3 has 14 amino acids. Germline V lookup: CDR1 MNHEY, CDR2 SMNVEV (reference sequence). The CDR3 loop reads CASSSTDSPNIQYF. The CDR3, as DNA: TGTGCCAGCAGTTCCACGGACAGCCCAAACATTCAGTACTTC.

The chain uses TRBV28 and TRBJ2-7; D gene unclear. Germline V gene data show CDR1 as MDHEN and CDR2 as SYDVKM. CDR3 length: 14 residues. Between the trimmed V and J ends, which lost 1 base and 1 base, there was a span of 8 bases. The CDR3 DNA reads TGTGCCAGCAGTTTATCCCCAGCGTCCTACGAGCAGTACTTC. Translated, it gives CASSLSPASYEQYF.

The chain uses TRBV6-5 and TRBJ2-5, with D tentatively TRBD2 (5 bases). Trimming cost V 0 bases and J 5 bases, with 13 bases left between them. This CDR3 comprises 15 residues. CDR1 is MNHEY and CDR2 is SVGAGI in the germline V gene. CDR3 amino acids: CASSYSLGDGETQYF. CDR3 bases: TGTGCCAGCAGTTACTCTTTGGGAGACGGGGAGACCCAGTACTTC.

A few counts support this clone. This rearrangement joins TRBV7-2 to TRBJ1-1; 7 nucleotides align to TRBD1. After removal of 5 bases from V and 4 bases from J, the junction contained 7 bases not matched to a gene. Germline CDR1 and CDR2: SGHTA and FQGNSA. This CDR3 has 14 residues. CDR3 sequence: CASSTTGVGTEAFF. Written as DNA, the CDR3 is TGTGCCAGCAGCACCACAGGGGTGGGCACTGAAGCTTTCTTT.

The sample holds one count of this clone. V is TRBV6-6 and J is TRBJ1-4, with TRBD1 matching 7 bases. CDR1 and CDR2 (germline): MNHNY, SVGAGI (reference sequence). After removal of 6 bases from V and 7 bases from J, the junction contained 11 bases not matched to a gene. The CDR3 sequence is 15 residues long. CDR3 coding DNA: TGTGCCAGCAGATATTCCGACAGGGATGGTGAAAAACTGTTTTTT. Its translation: CASRYSDRDGEKLFF.

This clone was observed a handful of times. Here the CDR3 DNA reads TGTGCCAGCACCTCCCCGACTAGCGGATTAAACATTCAGTACTTC. Translating it yields CASTSPTSGLNIQYF. V usage is TRBV6-6 and J usage is TRBJ2-4; TRBD2 agrees at 9 bases. The CDR3 is made up of 15 amino acids. The germline CDR1 and CDR2 sequences are MNHNY and SVGAGI (reference sequence). The V gene end was trimmed by 7 bases and the J gene end by 6 bases; junction bases not matched to a gene: 10.

The chain links TRBV10-3 to TRBJ2-7; 8 bases match TRBD1. This CDR3 region has 13 residues. Germline values: CDR1 ENHRY, CDR2 SYGVKD. The V gene end was trimmed by 4 bases and the J gene end by 7 bases; junction bases not matched to a gene: 6. The DNA for the CDR3 is TGTGCCATCAGTGGCTTTAGGGACAGGGAGCAGTACTTC. The encoded protein is CAISGFRDREQYF.

The chain combines TRBV7-8 with TRBJ2-7; D is unclear. The CDR3 is made up of 13 amino acids. From germline, CDR1 is SGHVS and CDR2 FQNEAQ. The V end lost 9 bases, the J end lost 0 bases, and 12 bases lay between the germline ends. CDR3 DNA: TGTGCCAGTCGCGGCGTCCGCTCCTACGAGCAGTACTTC. This sequence encodes CASRGVRSYEQYF.

This clone came up a few times. The chain links TRBV7-8 to TRBJ2-3; 11 bases line up with TRBD1. With V trimmed by 3 bases and J by 6 bases, 8 bases remained unmatched. The CDR3 sequence is 16 residues long. Looked up from germline, CDR1 is SGHVS and CDR2 is FQNEAQ. CDR3 coding DNA: TGTGCCAGCAGCTTTGGACAGGGGGCAGGTTTGGATACGCAGTATTTT. Translating gives CASSFGQGAGLDTQYF. The complete variable domain, with remaining parts taken from reference TRBV7-8 and TRBJ2-3, reads GAGVSQSPRYKVAKRGQDVALRCDPISGHVSLFWYQQALGQGPEFLTYFQNEAQLDKSGLPSDRFFAERPEGSVSTLKIQRTQQEDSAVYLCASSFGQGAGLDTQYFGPGTRLTVL.

This clone was seen a few times. The same CDR3 can be traced to other DNA sequences in this sample. The chain recombines TRBV7-9 with TRBJ2-7; 8 bases agree with TRBD2. V lost 5 bases to trimming and J lost 1 base; unmatched junction nucleotides: 4. This CDR3 region has 14 residues. Per germline, CDR1 SEHNR and CDR2 FQNEAQ (reference sequence). The CDR3 sequence is CASSPTSGSYEQYF. Here the CDR3 DNA reads TGTGCCAGCAGCCCAACTAGCGGATCCTACGAGCAGTACTTC.

The chain has TRBV11-1 and TRBJ2-7; TRBD1 matches at 7 bases. Unmatched junction bases numbered 9, after V lost 5 bases and J lost 5 bases. Germline V gene sequence: CDR1 SGHAT, CDR2 FQDESV (reference sequence). The CDR3 spans 14 residues. This chain's CDR3 is CASSHRQGGHEQYF. For the CDR3, the DNA is TGTGCCAGCAGCCACAGACAGGGTGGGCACGAGCAGTACTTC.

The chain joins TRBV28 to TRBJ2-7, with TRBD1 matching over 9 bases. The germline gives CDR1 MDHEN, CDR2 SYDVKM. With 6 bases clipped from V and 6 bases from J, the junction kept 15 bases outside the gene matches. This CDR3 has 16 amino acids. The CDR3 sequence: CASRRAQGDRVGEQYF. As DNA, the CDR3 is TGTGCCAGCAGGCGGGCGCAAGGGGACAGGGTAGGCGAGCAGTACTTC.

The chain has TRBV7-6 and TRBJ2-5; 7 bases agree with TRBD1. Germline CDR1 reads SGHVS; CDR2 reads FNYEAQ. The CDR3 loop spans 15 amino acids. Trimming cost V 5 bases and J 5 bases; bases outside gene matches: 11. Written as DNA, the CDR3 is TGTGCCAGCAGCCAGGGAACAGGGGACGGGGAGACCCAGTACTTC. This encodes CASSQGTGDGETQYF.

The CDR3 bases are TGTGCCATCAGTGCTGGGCAGGGGTTACCTGGAAACACCATATATTTT. Its protein is CAISAGQGLPGNTIYF. The genes are TRBV10-3 and TRBJ1-3, with D possibly being TRBD1 (6 bases). The CDR3 contains 16 residues. Germline lookup yields CDR1 ENHRY and CDR2 SYGVKD. Trimming shortened V by 4 bases and J by 2 bases, and 15 bases separated the two germline ends.

CDR3 DNA sequence: TGTGCCAGCAGTCGCAGGGGTGAGCAGTACTTC. It yields the protein CASSRRGEQYF. V usage is TRBV28 and J usage is TRBJ2-5, with D possibly being TRBD1 (6 bases). CDR1 MDHEN and CDR2 SYDVKM come from the germline V gene. Trimming pared 5 bases from V and 11 bases from J, leaving 12 bases between. The CDR3 runs to 11 residues. Variable domain in full (rest from reference TRBV28 and TRBJ2-5): DVKVTQSSRYLVKRTGEKVFLECVQDMDHENMFWYRQDPGLGLRLIYFSYDVKMKEKGDIPEGYSVSREKKERFSLILESASTNQTSMYLCASSRRGEQYFGPGTRLLVL.

The rearrangement uses TRBV5-1 and TRBJ2-7, with D possibly being TRBD1 (6 bases). V lost 1 base and J 3 bases, leaving 14 bases between the germline ends. The CDR3 covers 15 residues. The germline V gene encodes CDR1 SGHRS and CDR2 YFSETQ. The CDR3 protein is CASSLNLGQRYEQYF. CDR3 nucleotide sequence: TGCGCCAGCAGCTTGAACTTAGGACAGCGCTACGAGCAGTACTTC.

In its sample, this clone was seen a few times. The V call is TRBV28, the J call TRBJ2-5; D is possibly TRBD2 (8 bases). The J call could be wrong; TRBJ2-7 is a better fit for the DNA end. This CDR3 region has 16 residues. From germline, CDR1 is MDHEN and CDR2 SYDVKM. DNA for the CDR3: TGTGCCAGCAGTCCCCGGGGGGGACAGCAGCGCTACGAGCAGTACTTC. This translates into CASSPRGGQQRYEQYF.

The chain uses TRBV2 and TRBJ1-4; no clear D. V gave up 3 bases and J gave up 0 bases, with 8 bases separating them. The CDR3 runs 15 residues. Germline V gene lookup returns CDR1 SNHLY and CDR2 FYNNEI. The CDR3 reads CASSEYGTTNEKLFF. CDR3 DNA sequence: TGTGCCAGCAGTGAGTACGGGACAACTAATGAAAAACTGTTTTTT. The full variable domain, with the rest looked up from reference TRBV2 and TRBJ1-4, is EPEVTQTPSHQVTQMGQEVILRCVPISNHLYFYWYRQILGQKVEFLVSFYNNEISEKSEIFDDQFSVERPDGSNFTLKIRSTKLEDSAMYFCASSEYGTTNEKLFFGSGTQLSVL.

The chain couples TRBV28 to TRBJ2-7; maybe TRBD2 (7 bases). Between the trimmed V and J ends, which lost 8 bases and 0 bases, there was a span of 20 bases. Germline CDR1 MDHEN, CDR2 SYDVKM. The CDR3 runs to 16 residues. CDR3 sequence reads: CASRRVGGGFSYEQYF. DNA of the CDR3: TGTGCCAGCCGTCGGGTAGGGGGGGGATTCTCCTACGAGCAGTACTTC.

This chain joins TRBV5-4 and TRBJ2-5; 10 nucleotides line up with TRBD2. CDR1 SGHNT and CDR2 YYREEE come from the germline V gene (reference sequence). Trimming took 1 base from V and 1 from J; bases not matched to a gene: 1. This CDR3 has 15 amino acids. Written as DNA, the CDR3 is TGTGCCAGCAGCTTGACTAGCGGGACCCAAGAGACCCAGTACTTC. Its translation: CASSLTSGTQETQYF.

This chain joins TRBV7-8 and TRBJ1-4; 8 positions agree with TRBD1. Germline CDR1 SGHVS, CDR2 FQNEAQ. This CDR3 spans 14 amino acids. J gave up 6 bases and V 6 bases, and 6 bases lay outside the gene matches. The DNA of the CDR3 is TGTGCCAGCAGGGCAGGGGGCCAGTATGAAAAACTGTTTTTT. It codes for CASRAGGQYEKLFF.

The chain joins TRBV10-3 to TRBJ2-7; 9 bases agree with TRBD1. The CDR3 is 14 residues long. The J segment lost 7 bases and the V segment lost 4 bases, leaving 8 bases of the junction unmatched. The germline CDR1 and CDR2 sequences are ENHRY and SYGVKD. CDR3 loop: CAISGGQGLGEQYF. Written as DNA, the CDR3 is TGTGCCATCAGTGGGGGACAGGGCCTAGGTGAGCAGTACTTC.

The chain uses TRBV5-1 and TRBJ2-1; 7 nucleotides line up with TRBD2. Trimming at V came to 4 bases and at J to 9 bases, leaving 7 bases not matched to a gene. The CDR3 sequence is 13 residues long. CDR1 is SGHRS and CDR2 is YFSETQ in the germline V gene. The CDR3 protein is CASSPSSGGEQFF. The DNA of the CDR3 is TGCGCCAGCAGCCCCAGTTCGGGGGGTGAGCAGTTCTTC.

This clone turned up a few times. This sequence joins TRBV10-3 and TRBJ2-5; the D gene is possibly TRBD2 (5 bases). The DNA end favors TRBJ2-7, so the J call may be wrong. This CDR3 is built from 13 residues. Germline loops: CDR1 ENHRY, CDR2 SYGVKD. The DNA of the CDR3 is TGTGCCTCCCATCAGGAGCGGTCGGGCGAGCAGTACTTC. This sequence encodes CASHQERSGEQYF.

J is TRBJ2-5 and V is TRBV7-2, with TRBD1 matching 9 bases. Judging by the DNA end, TRBJ2-7 fits better; the J call may be wrong. The CDR3 loop spans 15 amino acids. Germline-derived CDR1 and CDR2 are SGHTA and FQGNSA. CDR3 protein: CASNSGQGSSYEQYF. Written as DNA, the CDR3 is TGTGCCAGCAACTCGGGACAGGGCTCCTCCTACGAGCAGTACTTC.

This clone was detected only a few times. The chain combines TRBV7-8 with TRBJ1-1; D possibly corresponds to TRBD1 (6 bases). The CDR3 consists of 15 residues. Trimming took off 6 bases at V and 5 bases at J, with 19 bases between the two ends. CDR1 and CDR2 (germline): SGHVS, FQNEAQ. In DNA form, the CDR3 reads TGTGCCAGCAGTTCCAGTAGGGGGAGCGGAACTGAAGCTTTCTTT. Its protein product is CASSSSRGSGTEAFF.

The gene calls are TRBV7-2 and TRBJ2-1, with unresolved D. With 0 bases removed from V and 10 bases from J, the gap between germline ends came to 4 bases. The germline V gene encodes CDR1 SGHTA and CDR2 FQGNSA. The CDR3 consists of 11 residues. CDR3 amino acids: CASSLAGEQFF. In nucleotides, the CDR3 is TGTGCCAGCAGCTTAGCCGGGGAGCAGTTCTTC.

The chain recombines TRBV2 with TRBJ1-5; maybe TRBD1 (6 bases). The CDR3 sequence is 14 residues long. CDR1 is SNHLY and CDR2 is FYNNEI in the germline V gene. V was clipped by 2 bases and J by 6 bases, with 11 bases between them. The CDR3, as DNA: TGTGCCAGCAGTGAATGGACAGTACTTCAGCCCCAGCATTTT. Translating gives CASSEWTVLQPQHF.